This T cell receptor beta chain was found in a study of OX40 agonist ivuxolimab in advanced cancers. Study information: Three dose-escalation patients had partial responses: one with hepatocellular carcinoma and two with cutaneous melanoma.

Clones were sequenced by immunoSEQ multiplex PCR, and TCRdb holds only the in-frame ones, with some missing. This table has some 43,000 clones, about 83% appearing once. Excluded were patients having autoimmune disease history or systemic immunosuppression. Germline CDR1 SGDLS, CDR2 YYNGEE. CDR3 length: 14 residues. V dropped 0 bases and J dropped 2 bases, with 9 bases sitting between them. The clonotype originates from an adult with an advanced solid tumor such as melanoma, head and neck, liver or kidney cancer. This chain links TRBV9 with TRBJ2-7; D gene uncertain. Specimen: CD4+ or CD8+ T cells sorted from blood, collected in a trial of the OX40 agonist ivuxolimab. The CDR3 is CASSVGPPTYEQYF. CDR3 coding DNA: TGTGCCAGCAGCGTAGGACCCCCGACCTACGAGCAGTACTTC. The complete variable domain, with remaining parts taken from reference TRBV9 and TRBJ2-7, reads DSGVTQTPKHLITATGQRVTLRCSPRSGDLSVYWYQQSLDQGLQFLIQYYNGEERAKGNILERFSAQQFPDLHSELNLSSLELGDSALYFCASSVGPPTYEQYFGPGTRLTVT.